This passage covers 8 T cell receptor beta chains from one sample sequenced in a study of T-cell reconstitution after alpha-beta-depleted transplantation in children (dated by TCRdb to the mid-2010s). Libraries were made using PCR. Sequencing was carried out with an Illumina HiSeq 2500. TCR libraries were prepared with molecular barcoding, using unique molecular identifiers to normalize TCRbeta repertoire quantification. TCRdb applied fastp at Q25 and MiXCR to the public reads, then kept only in-frame beta chains. Entries that share a CDR3 protein sequence are merged under the most common genes and DNA. This sample has about 340,000 distinct CDR3 sequences in its table, and 15% to 20% of those were observed once. The ten largest clones take up roughly 41% of the sample. According to the study, the label for this sample's treatment or condition signals: allogeneic hematopoietic cell transplantation with graft depleted of TCRalphabeta T cells and CD19 B cells.

The source was PBMCs, mostly from graft donor cells, collected 360 days after TCRalphabeta/CD19-depleted stem cell transplant. Source of these receptors: a male patient aged 2-10 years who had a stem cell transplant for acute lymphoblastic leukemia, so the T cells may come from the graft donor.

This clonotype was counted only a few times. V usage is TRBV5-6 and J usage is TRBJ2-1; the D gene is possibly TRBD1 (6 bases). The CDR3 has 14 residues. Per germline, CDR1 SGHDT and CDR2 YYEEEE. V was shortened by 0 bases and J by 6 bases, with 10 bases between the two germline ends. This chain's CDR3 is CASSLETGGNEQFF. CDR3 sequence (DNA): TGTGCCAGCAGCTTGGAGACAGGAGGCAATGAGCAGTTCTTC.

This clonotype has just a few counts. The chain carries TRBV4-3 and TRBJ2-1; D might be TRBD2 (5 bases). CDR1 LGHNA and CDR2 YSLEER come from the germline V gene. V lost 2 bases and J lost 6, with 20 bases in between. This CDR3 comprises 17 residues. The CDR3 DNA sequence: TGCGCCAGCAGCCAACCCACACTAGTCCGAGAGGGCAATGAGCAGTTCTTC. Encoded protein: CASSQPTLVREGNEQFF.

V and J are TRBV25-1 and TRBJ2-2, with D possibly being TRBD1 or TRBD2 (6 bases each). Germline lookup yields CDR1 MGHDK and CDR2 SYGVNS. The V end lost 3 bases, the J end lost 4 bases, and 18 bases lay between the germline ends. CDR3 length: 17 residues. CDR3 sequence reads: CASSDQGPRGLTGELFF. As DNA, the CDR3 is TGTGCCAGCAGTGATCAAGGTCCCAGGGGACTCACCGGGGAGCTGTTTTTT.

The chain recombines TRBV29-1 with TRBJ1-2; D gene unclear. The V and J ends lost 4 bases and 0 bases respectively, with 9 bases between them. This CDR3 comprises 13 residues. In germline, CDR1 is SQVTM, CDR2 ANQGSEA. The CDR3 DNA is TGCAGCGTTGGGGCAGAAGCTAACTATGGCTACACCTTC. The encoded protein is CSVGAEANYGYTF.

This clonotype was counted only a few times. The chain has TRBV12-3 or TRBV12-4 and TRBJ2-5; D may be TRBD1 (6 bases). The CDR3 is 15 residues long. Between the trimmed V and J ends, which lost 5 bases and 4 bases, there was a span of 17 bases. The CDR3 spells CASSTPTGSLETQYF. CDR3 bases: TGTGCCAGCAGTACCCCGACAGGTTCTCTAGAGACCCAGTACTTC.

The chain couples TRBV7-8 to TRBJ2-7, with D perhaps matching TRBD1 or TRBD2 (5 bases each). Germline V gene sequence: CDR1 SGHVS, CDR2 FQNEAQ. V was shortened by 1 base and J by 6 bases, with 10 bases between the two germline ends. CDR3 length equals 13 residues. The CDR3 nucleotides are TGTGCCAGCAGCTTAGAGAGGGGCCGCGAGCAGTACTTC. Translation: CASSLERGREQYF.

This clonotype was seen more than once but under ten times. The genes are TRBV6-2 or TRBV6-3 and TRBJ2-1, with 9 bases aligning to TRBD2. Losses at the gene ends were 1 base for V and 9 bases for J; bases not matched to a gene: 7. Germline V gene lookup returns CDR1 MNHEY and CDR2 SVGEGT. The CDR3 sequence is 15 residues long. CDR3 DNA: TGTGCCAGCAGTTACTGGCGGGAGGGCCCGGGTGAGCAGTTCTTC. This encodes CASSYWREGPGEQFF.

At least ten counts were recorded for this clonotype. J is TRBJ2-7 and V is TRBV7-3; 9 positions match TRBD1. The V gene's germline CDR1 is SGHTA and CDR2 FQGTGA. Trimming cost V 3 bases and J 4 bases; bases outside gene matches: 1. The CDR3 loop spans 13 amino acids. CDR3 in amino acids: CASSFDRGYEQYF. DNA of the CDR3: TGTGCCAGCAGCTTCGACAGGGGGTACGAGCAGTACTTC. Drawing the rest from reference TRBV7-3 and TRBJ2-7, the complete variable domain is GAGVSQTPSNKVTEKGKYVELRCDPISGHTALYWYRQSLGQGPEFLIYFQGTGAADDSGLPNDRFFAVRPEGSVSTLKIQRTERGDSAVYLCASSFDRGYEQYFGPGTRLTVT.